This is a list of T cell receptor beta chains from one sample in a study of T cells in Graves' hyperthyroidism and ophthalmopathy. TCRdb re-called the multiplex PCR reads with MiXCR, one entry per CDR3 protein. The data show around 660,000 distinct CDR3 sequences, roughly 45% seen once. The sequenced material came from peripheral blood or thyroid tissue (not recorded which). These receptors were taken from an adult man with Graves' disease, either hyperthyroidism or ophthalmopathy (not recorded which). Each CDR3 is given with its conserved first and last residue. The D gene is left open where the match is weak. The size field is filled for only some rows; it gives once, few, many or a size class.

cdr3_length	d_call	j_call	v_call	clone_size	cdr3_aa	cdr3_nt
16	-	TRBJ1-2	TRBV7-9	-	CASSYAPGTRSYGYTF	TGTGCCAGCAGTTACGCCCCCGGGACACGTTCCTATGGCTACACCTTC
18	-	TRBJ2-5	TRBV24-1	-	CATRDIRSGWGEQETQYF	TGTGCCACCCGTGATATAAGATCGGGGTGGGGGGAGCAAGAGACCCAGTACTTC
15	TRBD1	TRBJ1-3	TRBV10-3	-	CAISKGQGTGNTIYF	TGTGCCATCAGTAAGGGACAGGGGACTGGAAACACCATATATTTT
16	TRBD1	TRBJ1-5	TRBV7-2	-	CASSWGTGIGNQPQHF	TGTGCCAGCAGCTGGGGGACAGGGATTGGCAATCAGCCCCAGCATTTT
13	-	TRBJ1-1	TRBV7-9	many	CASSLDQDTEAFF	TGTGCCAGCAGCTTAGATCAGGACACTGAAGCTTTCTTT
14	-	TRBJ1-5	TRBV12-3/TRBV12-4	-	CASSLSVDTQPQHF	TGTGCCAGCAGTTTATCCGTCGACACCCAGCCCCAGCATTTT
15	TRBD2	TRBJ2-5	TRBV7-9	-	CASSQARGGSKTQYF	TGTGCCAGCAGCCAAGCCCGGGGCGGGAGCAAGACCCAGTACTTC
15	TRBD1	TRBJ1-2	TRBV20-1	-	CSARPIDRDDYGYTF	TGCAGTGCTAGGCCCATCGACAGGGACGACTATGGCTACACCTTC
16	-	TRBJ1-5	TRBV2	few	CASSDIGGGRNQPQHF	TGTGCCAGCAGTGATATCGGGGGCGGACGCAATCAGCCCCAGCATTTT
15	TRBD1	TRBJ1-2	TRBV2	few	CASRLSGTGTYGYTF	TGTGCCAGCAGACTGTCCGGGACAGGCACCTATGGCTACACCTTC
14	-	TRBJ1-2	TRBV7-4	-	CASTDYRDNYGYTF	TGTGCCAGCACTGATTACAGGGACAACTATGGCTACACCTTC
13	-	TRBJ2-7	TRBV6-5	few	CASSYVQGVEQYF	TGTGCCAGCAGTTACGTTCAGGGTGTCGAGCAGTACTTC
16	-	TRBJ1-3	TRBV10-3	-	CAVYGGPGDSGNTIYF	TGTGCCGTCTACGGGGGCCCAGGGGACTCTGGAAACACCATATATTTT
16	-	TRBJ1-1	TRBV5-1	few	CASSLDRTPPHTEAFF	TGCGCCAGCAGCTTAGACCGAACCCCACCACACACTGAAGCTTTCTTT
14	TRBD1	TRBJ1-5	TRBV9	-	CARITGQGFQPQHF	TGTGCTAGAATCACTGGACAGGGATTCCAGCCCCAGCATTTT
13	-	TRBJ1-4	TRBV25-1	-	CASSELARGKLFF	TGTGCCAGCAGTGAATTAGCCAGGGGAAAACTGTTTTTT
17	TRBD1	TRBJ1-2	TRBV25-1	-	CASRTSAAGQGDYGYTF	TGTGCCAGCAGGACCTCGGCCGCTGGACAGGGTGACTATGGCTACACCTTC
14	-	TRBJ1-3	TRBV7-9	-	CASSLPGLGDTTYF	TGTGCCAGCAGCTTACCCGGGTTGGGGGACACCACATATTTT
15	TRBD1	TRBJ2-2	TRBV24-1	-	CATSEGGAETGELFF	TGTGCCACCAGTGAAGGGGGCGCCGAGACCGGGGAGCTGTTTTTT
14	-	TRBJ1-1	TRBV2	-	CALLVVGAGTEAFF	TGTGCCCTCCTGGTAGTCGGGGCTGGCACTGAAGCTTTCTTT
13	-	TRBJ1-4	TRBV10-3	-	CAIMGHQMGELFF	TGTGCCATCATGGGGCACCAGATGGGAGAACTGTTTTTT